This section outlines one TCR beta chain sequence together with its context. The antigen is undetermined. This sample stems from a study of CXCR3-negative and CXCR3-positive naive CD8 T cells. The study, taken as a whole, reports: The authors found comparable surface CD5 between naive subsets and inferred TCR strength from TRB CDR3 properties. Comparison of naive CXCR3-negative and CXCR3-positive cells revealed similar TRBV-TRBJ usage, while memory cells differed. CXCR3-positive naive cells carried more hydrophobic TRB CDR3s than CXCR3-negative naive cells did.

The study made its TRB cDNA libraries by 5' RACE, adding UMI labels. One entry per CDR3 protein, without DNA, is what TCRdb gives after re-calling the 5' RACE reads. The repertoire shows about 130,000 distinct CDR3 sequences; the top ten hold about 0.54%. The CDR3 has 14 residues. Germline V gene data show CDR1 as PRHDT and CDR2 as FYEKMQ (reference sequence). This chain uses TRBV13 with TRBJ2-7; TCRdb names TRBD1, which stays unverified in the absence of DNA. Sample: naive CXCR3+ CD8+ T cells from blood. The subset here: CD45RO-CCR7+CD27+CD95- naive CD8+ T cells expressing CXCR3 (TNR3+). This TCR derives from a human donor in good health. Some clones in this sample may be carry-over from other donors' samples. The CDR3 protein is CASSSRTVGDEQYF. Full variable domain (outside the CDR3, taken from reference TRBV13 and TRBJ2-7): AAGVIQSPRHLIKEKRETATLKCYPIPRHDTVYWYQQGPGQDPQFLISFYEKMQSDKGSIPDRFSAQQFSDYHSELNMSSLELGDSALYFCASSSRTVGDEQYFGPGTRLTVT.